This T cell receptor beta chain derives from a study of blood T cell repertoires in COVID-19. Study context: T cells, B-cell-depleted T cells, or PBMCs provided the cDNA or gDNA that served as material.

TCRdb's table, derived via immunoSEQ multiplex PCR, lists solely in-frame clones and lacks some. The sample shows roughly 70,000 clones, about 84% of them seen only once. V was pared by 1 base and J by 4 bases, with 5 bases of the junction left unmatched. Germline V lookup: CDR1 LGHDT, CDR2 YNNKEL (reference sequence). This CDR3 region has 16 residues. Sequencing was done on a sample of peripheral blood. The rearrangement uses TRBV3-1 (or the pseudogene TRBV3-2) and TRBJ2-2; 8 positions agree with TRBD1. The clonotype originates from a human donor in a cohort sampled during active COVID-19. DNA for the CDR3: TGTGCCAGCAGCCAAGGCCCGGACAGGGCCACCGGGGAGCTGTTTTTT. Translation gives CASSQGPDRATGELFF.